This TCR beta chain was documented in a study of neoadjuvant anti-PD-1 for oral cavity cancer. Overall study findings and caveats: With three patients per group, TCR findings need larger cohorts. Pretreatment Treg/Th17 ratio correlated inversely with post-treatment tumor clonality. Non-responders to neoadjuvant nivolumab had significantly more clonal PBMC T cells than responders.

The CDR3 is made up of 15 amino acids. CDR1 is SEHNR, CDR2 FQNEAQ, per germline (reference sequence). V was pared by 5 bases and J by 1 base, with 5 bases of the junction left unmatched. Repertoires were generated with immunoSEQ multiplex PCR, while TCRdb's copy carries only in-frame clones and drops some. Among about 68,000 clones listed, roughly 81% were seen once. Regarding time point: after neoadjuvant nivolumab, at surgical resection. These newly diagnosed stage II-IVA oral cavity squamous cell carcinoma patients had no prior systemic or radiation treatment. This clone occurred a few times. As yet, its antigen is unknown.

The TCR sequence derives from a person aged 40 to 85 with oral cavity squamous cell carcinoma. The sequencing here drew on PBMCs, taken after nivolumab (anti-PD-1) treatment. The chain joins TRBV7-9 to TRBJ1-3; 7 nucleotides match TRBD1. In DNA form, the CDR3 reads TGTGCCAGCAGCCGGACGGACAGGTCTGGAAACACCATATATTTT. The encoded protein is CASSRTDRSGNTIYF.